The clone carrying this T cell receptor (beta chain) appeared many times. Its antigen is still unknown. This entry comes from a study of CD8+CD57+ T cells in acquired aplastic anemia. Study as a whole: Yields of DNA that came from sorted CD4+ and CD8+ cells averaged roughly 3.3 ug. Sequencing produced an average of around 10 million reads per healthy donor for CD4+ cells. Study results and limitations: Nearly 30 CD8+ CDR3 sequences were shared between patients and controls.

TCR beta VDJ combinations and CDR3 sequences were profiled from genomic DNA. Via MiXCR, TCRdb re-called the reads, giving one row per CDR3 protein. The sample lists 120,000 or so distinct CDR3 sequences, about 46% occurring once. CDR1 and CDR2 from the germline V gene are MNHEY and SVGEGT. With 2 bases clipped from V and 0 bases from J, the junction kept 5 bases outside the gene matches. The CDR3 consists of 16 residues. The material sequenced was sorted CD4+, CD8+, or CD8+CD57+ T cells (not recorded which) from PBMCs. V usage is TRBV6-2 or TRBV6-3 and J usage is TRBJ2-3, with 7 bases lining up with TRBD2. The clonotype comes from a human donor in good health, serving as a control. Here the CDR3 DNA reads TGTGCCAGCAGTTACGGATCAGCGGGGAGCACAGATACGCAGTATTTT. It translates to CASSYGSAGSTDTQYF.